This TCR beta chain was sequenced for a study of OX40 agonist ivuxolimab in advanced cancers. Regarding the complete study: Ivuxolimab was a fully human IgG2 agonistic monoclonal antibody targeting the costimulatory receptor OX40 (CD134). Intravenous ivuxolimab was administered to patients every 2 weeks at six dose levels: 0.01, 0.1, 0.3, 1.5, 3 and 10 mg/kg. Among the roughly 50 dose-escalation patients, roughly 20 had hepatocellular carcinoma, roughly 15 melanoma, 9 renal cell carcinoma and 9 head and neck cancer. Peripheral TCRbeta sequencing was intended to test whether TCR sequence diversity was altered and clonal T-cell expansion was caused by ivuxolimab. In the dose-escalation cohort, roughly 82% of patients were male, and the mean age was around 60 years with a range of about 20 to 80. Three dose-escalation patients achieved partial responses, one with hepatocellular carcinoma and two with cutaneous melanoma. Prior anti-PD-1, anti-PD-L1 or anti-CTLA-4 therapy was permitted, and 40% of dose-escalation patients had received checkpoint inhibitors. The paper covers the monotherapy dose-escalation part of the phase I ivuxolimab trial, which included N ≈ 57 patients. General findings and caveats noted by the study authors: On average, CD8+ T cells showed more expanded clones than CD4+ T cells after ivuxolimab. In partial responders in the 0.1-3.0 mg/kg groups, normalized peripheral clonal expansion was found to be among the lowest, especially among CD8+ T cells. Clonal expansion of both CD4+ and CD8+ blood T cells was observed from baseline to week 6 at doses 0.1 to 3.0 mg/kg. Low levels of normalized T-cell clonal expansion were also shown by some nonresponding patients. The antigen specificity of the peripheral T cells that underwent clonal expansion was not determined.

With regard to this clone: Which antigen it targets is not known. No per-base quality is available; no much larger clone lies one base away.

For sequencing of the TCRbeta CDR3 region, genomic DNA was extracted from the sorted cells. The immunoSEQ Assay was used to sequence the TCRbeta CDR3 regions. TCRdb took this table from immuneACCESS and kept in-frame rearrangements with V and J called. Such tables lack part of the clones; where checked against another copy, unresolved V genes explain under half of the gap, and the rest is unexplained. Here the sample has tens of thousands of clones; approximately 94% occur a single time. 15% to 19% of the sample lies in the top ten. The CDR3 runs 12 amino acids, cysteine and phenylalanine included. Solely the CDR3 DNA is kept, with 36 bases framed from the first base. CDR1 SGHDN and CDR2 FVKESK were looked up in the germline V gene. V drops 2 bases and J drops 5 bases, leaving 7 bases in between. Patients with a history of autoimmune disease or receiving systemic immunosuppression were excluded from the trial. Peripheral blood for TCR sequencing was drawn from every dose cohort at baseline, at cycle 4 day 1 and at cycle 7 day 1. Samples were obtained from an open-label, multicenter, first-in-human phase I dose-escalation trial of ivuxolimab. Adults with locally advanced or metastatic head and neck squamous cell, hepatocellular, melanoma or renal cell carcinoma were enrolled in the trial. CD4+ and CD8+ T cells were sorted separately from peripheral blood before TCR sequencing.

Here the sequenced sample was CD4+ or CD8+ T cells sorted from blood, taken in a trial of the OX40 agonist ivuxolimab. Rearrangement joined TRBV14 to TRBJ2-7, and the D gene may be TRBD1, 5 bases matching. The origin of this receptor is an adult with an advanced solid tumor such as melanoma, head and neck, liver or kidney cancer. The CDR3 protein: CASSQLGDEQYF. The sequenced DNA: TGTGCCAGCAGCCAATTAGGGGACGAGCAGTACTTC.